The 2 T cell receptor beta chains below come from one sample, sequenced in a study of Graves' ophthalmopathy and Graves' hyperthyroidism. The TCR beta CDR3 regions underwent amplification from RNA transcripts. A first-round RT-PCR used HTBI primers, followed by a second-round multiplex PCR. From the multiplex PCR reads, TCRdb called clonotypes with MiXCR, one entry per CDR3 protein. This sample has over 450,000 distinct CDR3 sequences, with about an eighth found just once. Sequencing input: blood. The origin of the receptors is a woman aged 30 to 39 with Graves' ophthalmopathy.

The table lists this clonotype with a few counts. This chain connects TRBV4-3 to TRBJ2-5; 7 positions agree with TRBD2. This CDR3 region has 15 residues. Germline trimming cut 0 bases from V and 5 bases from J; bases unmatched to any gene: 6. Germline values: CDR1 LGHNA, CDR2 YSLEER. The CDR3 DNA follows: TGCGCCAGCAGCCAAGAGGCTAGCGGTTTGGAGACCCAGTACTTC. It translates to CASSQEASGLETQYF.

There are many counts of this clonotype. The chain carries TRBV28 and TRBJ2-7, with a tentative D call TRBD1 (6 bases). The germline V gene has CDR1 MDHEN and CDR2 SYDVKM. V lost 7 bases to trimming and J lost 2 bases, with 15 bases between them. The CDR3 spans 14 residues. The CDR3 DNA reads as TGTGCCAGCACCCCCCATTGGGACACCTACGAGCAGTACTTC. Encoded protein: CASTPHWDTYEQYF.